This T cell receptor beta chain was documented in a study of CD8 T cells in Susac syndrome. TCR beta from blood CD8+ and CD4+ T cells was sequenced. Through negative isolation, CD4+ and CD8+ T cells were obtained, while TEMRA cells were enriched using FACS. This CDR3 contains 12 residues. Trimming took off 0 bases at V and 11 bases at J, with 13 bases between the two ends. Germline V gene sequence: CDR1 DFQATT, CDR2 SNEGSKA (reference sequence). Reverse transcription of about 0.45 to 1 ug RNA was carried out with random hexamers. Across 54 Vbeta and 13 Jbeta, immunoSEQ multiplex PCR amplified TCR beta CDR3. TCRdb reprocessed the immunoSEQ multiplex PCR reads with MiXCR, giving one entry per CDR3 protein. The table includes under 150,000 distinct CDR3 sequences, over 85% detected once.

The gene calls are TRBV20-1 and TRBJ1-2; the D is unclear. This TCR was sampled from a human donor in good health. The sample comprised CD8+ T cells from PBMCs. CDR3 protein: CSARDWRGGYTF. The CDR3 region has the DNA TGCAGTGCTAGAGATTGGCGGGGTGGATACACCTTC.